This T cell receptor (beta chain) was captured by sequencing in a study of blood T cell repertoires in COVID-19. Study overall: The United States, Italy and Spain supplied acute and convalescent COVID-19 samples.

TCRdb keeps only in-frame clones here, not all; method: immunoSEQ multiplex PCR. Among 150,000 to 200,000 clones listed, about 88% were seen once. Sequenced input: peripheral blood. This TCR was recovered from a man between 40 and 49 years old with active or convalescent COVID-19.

The CDR3 sequence: CATSRDNSGAFNEQFF. The DNA for the CDR3 is TGTGCCACCAGCAGAGATAATAGCGGGGCCTTTAATGAGCAGTTCTTC. This chain links TRBV15 with TRBJ2-1, with 8 bases that match TRBD2. CDR1 is LNHNV, CDR2 YYDKDF, per germline (reference sequence). The CDR3 contains 16 residues. The V and J ends lost 0 bases and 7 bases, in that order; junction bases with no gene match: 8.